This T cell receptor beta chain was recorded in a study of blood T cell repertoires in COVID-19. Overall study: T cells, B-cell-depleted T cells, or PBMCs supplied cDNA or gDNA.

Per the study methods: Estimation of nucleated cell counts relied on the amplification of reference gene primers. Assay: immunoSEQ multiplex PCR; the TCRdb copy retains only in-frame clones and omits some. The D gene and trimming were derived from the DNA, and the V and J assignments and clone size from that table. The sample contains 250,000 to 400,000 clones, more than 75% of which appear only once. In germline, CDR1 is MDHEN, CDR2 SYDVKM. CDR3 length equals 14 residues. Between the trimmed V and J ends, which lost 6 bases and 3 bases, there was a span of 15 bases. Participants' reported clinical history set cohort assignment.

The chain combines TRBV28 with TRBJ2-7, with a tentative D call TRBD2 (5 bases). Material: PBMCs or T cells enriched from blood (not recorded which). This TCR was sampled from a woman in her thirties who had recovered from COVID-19. CDR3: CASRPAGMNYEQYF. The CDR3 nucleotides read TGTGCCAGCAGACCTGCCGGGATGAACTACGAGCAGTACTTC. The whole variable domain, remainder taken from reference TRBV28 and TRBJ2-7, is DVKVTQSSRYLVKRTGEKVFLECVQDMDHENMFWYRQDPGLGLRLIYFSYDVKMKEKGDIPEGYSVSREKKERFSLILESASTNQTSMYLCASRPAGMNYEQYFGPGTRLTVT.